This entry concerns a single T cell receptor (beta chain). TCRdb re-called the 5' RACE reads with MiXCR, one entry per CDR3 protein. Among tens of thousands of distinct CDR3 sequences listed, around 15% were seen once. This entry comes from a study of T cells of healthy individuals. Germline V CDR1 and CDR2: SGHNT, YENEEA. This CDR3 has 17 amino acids. The V and J ends lost 8 bases and 2 bases, in that order; junction bases with no gene match: 15. This chain joins TRBV11-3 and TRBJ1-1; 9 bases line up with TRBD1. The receptor's source is a human donor in good health. The CDR3 nucleotides read TGTGCCAGCCCGTCGGAGGGACAGGGTCAAAGAAACACTGAAGCTTTCTTT. It specifies CASPSEGQGQRNTEAFF.